This TCR beta chain was retrieved from a study of cytomegalovirus exposure and HLA in healthy donors. General study findings and limits: It was reported that TCR beta sequences correctly inferred the HLA-A and HLA-B alleles for most subjects. Later genetic work tied a missense DCLRE1C variant to beta-chain V and J trimming. Previously analyzed data showed that most TCR beta V segments were productive at a frequency of about 87% or about 30%. In presence/absence analyses, roughly uniform sequencing depth across donors was assumed.

The CDR3 extends over 15 amino acids. J gave up 9 bases and V 6 bases, and 13 bases lay outside the gene matches. Germline V CDR1 and CDR2: LNHDA, SQIVND (reference sequence). Worth noting for this clone: Its specificity is unknown.

This PCR relied on a set of 60 Vbeta primers and 13 Jbeta primers. TCRdb's copy holds only in-frame clones and misses some; the assay was immunoSEQ multiplex PCR. This table lists more than 40,000 clones. The clonotype was recovered from a woman aged 35 to 49 in good health and CMV-seronegative. The rearrangement links TRBV19 to TRBJ2-1; 8 bases fit TRBD2. The sequenced sample was PBMCs. The CDR3 loop reads CASRDAGGKGSEQFF. The CDR3 DNA reads as TGTGCCAGTAGGGACGCGGGGGGTAAGGGGAGTGAGCAGTTCTTC.